These 31 T cell receptor beta chains came from one sample sequenced in a study of cytomegalovirus exposure and HLA in healthy donors. Sequenced by immunoSEQ multiplex PCR; TCRdb stores in-frame clones only, minus some. Of a few hundred thousand clones detected, over 70% appear once; the ten largest clones hold 11% to 15%. Sequencing was performed on PBMCs. The receptor source for this set is a woman aged 25-40 years in good health and CMV-seropositive.

The V call is TRBV19, the J call TRBJ2-7, with a weak D call TRBD2 (6 bases). There are 11 residues in the CDR3. V lost 5 bases to trimming and J lost 7 bases, with 9 bases between them. The V gene's germline CDR1 is LNHDA and CDR2 SQIVND (reference sequence). Here the CDR3 DNA reads TGTGCCAGTAGTTTCGGGGGTGAGCAGTACTTC. It yields the protein CASSFGGEQYF.

The genes are TRBV28 and TRBJ1-1; D gene unclear. This CDR3 comprises 11 residues. The V gene lost 8 bases and the J gene lost 1 base, with 5 bases spanning the gap. Germline lookup yields CDR1 MDHEN and CDR2 SYDVKM. The CDR3 DNA is TGTGCCAGCGATCAGAACACTGAAGCTTTCTTT. Its protein product is CASDQNTEAFF.

The gene calls are TRBV5-1 and TRBJ1-2; D gene unclear. Germline-derived CDR1 and CDR2 are SGHRS and YFSETQ. The CDR3 consists of 13 residues. V was shortened by 1 base and J by 6 bases, with 10 bases between the two germline ends. The CDR3 DNA reads as TGCGCCAGCAGCTTGACAATCGCTCATGGCTACACCTTC. This gives the protein CASSLTIAHGYTF.

This rearrangement joins TRBV7-2 to TRBJ2-5, with 10 bases aligning to TRBD2. J was trimmed by 3 bases and V by 7 bases; bases with no gene match: 8. The CDR3 extends over 15 amino acids. Germline CDR1 reads SGHTA; CDR2 reads FQGNSA. The CDR3 nucleotides are TGTGCCAGCACGCGGGGGACTAGCGCTGAAGAGACCCAGTACTTC. Its translation is CASTRGTSAEETQYF.

This clone was recorded a few times. The chain employs TRBV6-5 and TRBJ2-7; 9 bases are shared with TRBD1. V gave up 6 bases and J gave up 5 bases; unmatched junction bases: 5. Germline V gene sequence: CDR1 MNHEY, CDR2 SVGAGI. The CDR3 is 13 amino acids. The CDR3 here is CASRKDRGHEQYF. CDR3 in DNA: TGTGCCAGCAGAAAGGACAGGGGCCACGAGCAGTACTTC.

This clone appeared a single time. The chain joins TRBV4-3 to TRBJ2-2, with TRBD2 identical over 7 bases. The V gene end was trimmed by 3 bases and the J gene end by 6 bases; junction bases not matched to a gene: 7. The CDR3 extends over 15 amino acids. Germline-derived CDR1 and CDR2 are LGHNA and YSLEER. The CDR3 loop is CASSQGGGPAGELFF. The CDR3 DNA sequence: TGCGCCAGCAGCCAGGGGGGAGGGCCGGCCGGGGAGCTGTTTTTT.

The J gene is TRBJ1-2, the V gene TRBV5-1, with D maybe TRBD1 (6 bases). The CDR3 has 14 amino acids. Germline V CDR1 and CDR2: SGHRS, YFSETQ. V was clipped by 2 bases and J by 9 bases, with 17 bases between them. CDR3 protein: CASSFLQGRNCYTF. For the CDR3, the DNA is TGCGCCAGCAGCTTTTTACAGGGTCGAAACTGCTACACCTTC.

The V call is TRBV19, the J call TRBJ2-7; 11 bases align to TRBD1. J lost 4 bases, V lost 3 bases, and 5 bases had no gene match. This CDR3 spans 15 amino acids. The germline V gene has CDR1 LNHDA and CDR2 SQIVND (reference sequence). The CDR3 DNA follows: TGTGCCAGTAGTATTGGAGGGACAGGGGGTTACGAGCAGTACTTC. This translates into CASSIGGTGGYEQYF.

This chain links TRBV4-1 with TRBJ1-2; possible D gene TRBD1, 5 bases. With 0 bases removed from V and 5 bases from J, the gap between germline ends came to 13 bases. This CDR3 is built from 15 residues. The germline CDR1 and CDR2 sequences are MGHRA and YSYEKL. The CDR3: CASSQDVGARYGYTF. The CDR3 nucleotides read TGCGCCAGCAGCCAAGATGTAGGGGCGCGGTATGGCTACACCTTC.

The gene calls are TRBV29-1 and TRBJ2-1; 7 bases agree with TRBD1. Germline CDR1 is SQVTM and CDR2 is ANQGSEA. The V and J ends lost 7 bases and 1 base, in that order; junction bases with no gene match: 1. The CDR3 runs 12 residues. The CDR3 DNA reads TGCAGCGCACAGGGGTCCTACAATGAGCAGTTCTTC. Translating it yields CSAQGSYNEQFF.

The chain joins TRBV30 to TRBJ2-7; a possible D gene is TRBD2 (6 bases). In germline, CDR1 is GTSNPN, CDR2 SVGIG (reference sequence). V was pared by 4 bases and J by 5 bases, with 12 bases between. The CDR3 spans 12 residues. CDR3 bases: TGTGCCTGGACCTGGGGAGGCAACGAGCAGTACTTC. Amino acid sequence: CAWTWGGNEQYF.

This clone was seen a handful of times. The V gene is TRBV1, the J gene TRBJ1-1. TRBV1 is shown as a pseudogene. The CDR3 is 17 residues long. CDR3 DNA: TGCACCAGCAGCCAAGTTCATAAGTCATCTCTGAACACTGAAGCTTTCTTT. Protein sequence: CTSSQVHKSSLNTEAFF.

This chain joins TRBV7-2 and TRBJ1-5; no clear D. Per the germline V gene, CDR1 is SGHTA and CDR2 is FQGNSA. V lost 2 bases to trimming and J lost 0 bases, with 14 bases between them. The CDR3 extends over 17 amino acids. The CDR3 DNA reads TGTGCCAGCAGCTTAAAGGGTAGGGCCAGTAGCAATCAGCCCCAGCATTTT. This translates into CASSLKGRASSNQPQHF.

CDR3 nucleotide sequence: TGTGCCAGCAGCTGGGTGGGACAGGAGCTGTTTTTT. It is translated as CASSWVGQELFF. This chain joins TRBV5-6 and TRBJ2-2, with a tentative D call TRBD1 (6 bases). From germline, CDR1 is SGHDT and CDR2 YYEEEE. The CDR3 consists of 12 residues. V was shortened by 3 bases and J by 10 bases, with 10 bases between the two germline ends.

For this clone: Compared with germline, one end of the junction differs, possibly owing to a read error. The V gene is TRBV7-7, the J gene TRBJ2-2; D remains ambiguous. Germline V gives CDR1 SSHAT, CDR2 FNYEAQ (reference sequence). The CDR3 is 13 residues long. The CDR3 nucleotides are TGTGCTAGCAGTTATAATAAACTCGGGGAGCTGTTTTTT. Protein sequence: CASSYNKLGELFF.

This clone was seen a single time. The chain joins TRBV7-8 to TRBJ2-1, with D unresolved. The germline V and J ends were trimmed by 1 base and 5 bases, with 15 bases remaining between them. CDR3 length equals 16 residues. Germline V CDR1 and CDR2: SGHVS, FQNEAQ. The CDR3 nucleotides read TGTGCCAGCAGCTTAGTCGCGTTCCCTTGGGACAATGAGCAGTTCTTC. This sequence encodes CASSLVAFPWDNEQFF. Complete variable domain (other parts from reference TRBV7-8 and TRBJ2-1): GAGVSQSPRYKVAKRGQDVALRCDPISGHVSLFWYQQALGQGPEFLTYFQNEAQLDKSGLPSDRFFAERPEGSVSTLKIQRTQQEDSAVYLCASSLVAFPWDNEQFFGPGTRLTVL.

The rearrangement links TRBV6-5 to TRBJ2-3, with 8 positions matching TRBD1. Germline V gene sequence: CDR1 MNHEY, CDR2 SVGAGI. The CDR3 is 14 amino acids. The V gene end was trimmed by 5 bases and the J gene end by 4 bases; junction bases not matched to a gene: 5. CDR3 nucleotides: TGTGCCAGCAGTGAAGACAGGGGTTCAGATACGCAGTATTTT. Protein sequence: CASSEDRGSDTQYF.

The rearrangement uses TRBV29-1 and TRBJ1-2; D uncertain. Germline V gene lookup returns CDR1 SQVTM and CDR2 ANQGSEA. CDR3 length: 11 residues. The ends were cut back, 4 bases at V and 8 bases at J, with 11 bases in the middle. CDR3 amino acids: CSVGRPSGYTF. In DNA form, the CDR3 reads TGCAGCGTTGGGCGGCCCAGCGGCTACACCTTC.

The chain uses TRBV4-3 and TRBJ2-7; D is unclear. CDR1 and CDR2 (germline): LGHNA, YSLEER. V was clipped by 1 base and J by 6 bases, with 13 bases between them. The CDR3 runs to 14 residues. CDR3 loop: CASSQVSQVGEQYF. CDR3 coding DNA: TGCGCCAGCAGCCAAGTTAGTCAGGTCGGCGAGCAGTACTTC.

This chain joins TRBV29-1 and TRBJ1-2; 8 bases are shared with TRBD1. The CDR3 extends over 13 amino acids. Unmatched junction bases numbered 9, after V lost 8 bases and J lost 4 bases. Germline loops: CDR1 SQVTM, CDR2 ANQGSEA. The CDR3 here is CSTKGTGLYGYTF. The CDR3 region has the DNA TGCAGCACCAAAGGGACAGGCCTCTATGGCTACACCTTC.

The V gene is TRBV5-6, the J gene TRBJ2-7; 8 nucleotides agree with TRBD1. Looked up from germline, CDR1 is SGHDT and CDR2 is YYEEEE. The CDR3 totals 14 residues. Losses at the gene ends were 4 bases for V and 4 bases for J; bases not matched to a gene: 7. CDR3 residues: CASSTRTGWYEQYF. The CDR3 region has the DNA TGTGCCAGCAGCACCCGGACAGGGTGGTACGAGCAGTACTTC.

The chain uses TRBV29-1 and TRBJ1-2; D is unresolved. Between the trimmed V and J ends, which lost 7 bases and 3 bases, there was a span of 9 bases. The germline V gene has CDR1 SQVTM and CDR2 ANQGSEA. CDR3 length equals 11 residues. CDR3 residues: CSAGFDYGYTF. The DNA for the CDR3 is TGCAGCGCCGGTTTTGACTATGGCTACACCTTC.

The chain uses TRBV29-1 and TRBJ2-3; the match to TRBD2 covers 8 bases. The V and J ends lost 7 bases and 6 bases, in that order; junction bases with no gene match: 15. Germline V lookup: CDR1 SQVTM, CDR2 ANQGSEA. The CDR3 runs 15 residues. The DNA for the CDR3 is TGCAGCGCCACCCTCCCTAGCGGGCACACCGATACGCAGTATTTT. It codes for CSATLPSGHTDTQYF.

The rearrangement links TRBV4-3 to TRBJ2-1; TRBD2 matches at 8 bases. After removal of 3 bases from V and 8 bases from J, the junction contained 6 bases not matched to a gene. CDR3 length equals 14 residues. CDR1 and CDR2 (germline): LGHNA, YSLEER. The CDR3 sequence is CASSQSSGSDEQFF. The DNA for the CDR3 is TGCGCCAGCAGCCAGTCAAGCGGGAGTGATGAGCAGTTCTTC.

The J gene is TRBJ2-7, the V gene TRBV19; TRBD2 aligns across 9 bases. With V trimmed by 6 bases and J by 3 bases, 9 bases remained unmatched. The CDR3 consists of 15 residues. From germline, CDR1 is LNHDA and CDR2 SQIVND (reference sequence). The CDR3 region has the DNA TGTGCCAGTAGCCGAAAGCGGGAGGCGGACTACGAGCAGTACTTC. This translates into CASSRKREADYEQYF.

This sequence joins TRBV9 and TRBJ2-1; maybe TRBD1 (6 bases). The length of the CDR3 is 13 residues. Per the germline V gene, CDR1 is SGDLS and CDR2 is YYNGEE. Trimming shortened V by 3 bases and J by 7 bases, and 11 bases separated the two germline ends. This CDR3 is CASSGSRGNEQFF. The CDR3 DNA is TGTGCCAGCAGCGGAAGCAGGGGAAATGAGCAGTTCTTC.

The chain carries TRBV29-1 and TRBJ2-7, with 12 bases identical to TRBD2. V dropped 6 bases and J dropped 5; count of bases not matched to a gene: 8. The CDR3 is 14 amino acids. Germline lookup yields CDR1 SQVTM and CDR2 ANQGSEA. This chain's CDR3 is CSVARLAGENEQYF. CDR3 nucleotide sequence: TGCAGCGTGGCCAGACTAGCGGGAGAGAACGAGCAGTACTTC.

The V and J genes are TRBV6-5 and TRBJ1-2; D is undetermined. V was trimmed by 4 bases and J by 5 bases, leaving 14 bases between them. The germline CDR1 and CDR2 sequences are MNHEY and SVGAGI. The length of the CDR3 is 14 residues. For the CDR3, the DNA is TGTGCCAGCAGTTTCGACAAAACCCTATATGGCTACACCTTC. Translation: CASSFDKTLYGYTF.

CDR3 protein: CASSGRGNYEQYF. CDR3 coding DNA: TGTGCCAGCAGCGGGAGGGGAAACTACGAGCAGTACTTC. The V gene is TRBV2, the J gene TRBJ2-7; 8 positions agree with TRBD2. The CDR3 length is 13 residues. CDR1 is SNHLY, CDR2 FYNNEI, per germline. Trimming took 6 bases from V and 3 from J; bases not matched to a gene: 4.

V gene TRBV5-1 combines with J gene TRBJ2-6, with D perhaps TRBD2 (6 bases). CDR1 and CDR2 from the germline V gene are SGHRS and YFSETQ. There are 14 residues in the CDR3. In DNA form, the CDR3 reads TGCGGGGTAGCGGCTTACTCTGGGGCCAACGTCCTGACTTTC. Its protein is CGVAAYSGANVLTF. Variable domain in full (rest from reference TRBV5-1 and TRBJ2-6): KAGVTQTPRYLIKTRGQQVTLSCSPISGHRSVSWYQQTPGQGLQFLFEYFSETQRNKGNFPGRFSGRQFSNSRSEMNVSTLELGDSALYLCGVAAYSGANVLTFGAGSRLTVL.

The chain has TRBV2 and TRBJ1-2, with unresolved D. The germline CDR1 and CDR2 sequences are SNHLY and FYNNEI. The CDR3 length is 13 residues. With 4 bases removed from V and 4 bases from J, the gap between germline ends came to 10 bases. CDR3 amino acids: CASSAGVSYGYTF. The CDR3 DNA reads TGTGCCAGCAGTGCCGGGGTCAGCTATGGCTACACCTTC.